Below, 7 T cell receptor beta chains from the same sample are listed, as sequenced in a study of radiation and T cells in renal cell carcinoma. Stated time point: baseline pretreatment blood. Treatment defined: 15 Gy SBRT to primary tumor, nephrectomy 4 weeks later. This table comes from immunoSEQ multiplex PCR, and its TCRdb copy is limited to in-frame clones, with some not included. The sample records 150,000 or so clones, approximately 90% being singletons. Sample: blood, taken from a patient whose treatment included radiotherapy and nephrectomy. Every receptor here comes from a woman in her 70s with renal cell carcinoma.

This chain connects TRBV27 to TRBJ2-1; 14 bases are shared with TRBD2. Germline loops: CDR1 MNHEY, CDR2 SMNVEV (reference sequence). J gave up 0 bases and V 5 bases, and 9 bases lay outside the gene matches. The CDR3 has 19 residues. CDR3 amino acids: CASSLRTSGGSYSYNEQFF. The CDR3 DNA sequence: TGTGCCAGCAGTCTCAGGACTAGCGGGGGGTCCTACTCCTACAATGAGCAGTTCTTC.

For this clone: Other DNA sequences from this sample encode an identical CDR3 as well. The chain combines TRBV5-1 with TRBJ1-6; D unresolved. The germline V gene encodes CDR1 SGHRS and CDR2 YFSETQ. Trimming shortened V by 4 bases and J by 8 bases, and 13 bases separated the two germline ends. The CDR3 has 14 amino acids. The CDR3 DNA reads as TGCGCCAGCAGCAATGGAGGGTTTGATTCACCCCTCCACTTT. Amino acids: CASSNGGFDSPLHF. Based on the CDR3 plus reference TRBV5-1 and TRBJ1-6, the full variable domain is KAGVTQTPRYLIKTRGQQVTLSCSPISGHRSVSWYQQTPGQGLQFLFEYFSETQRNKGNFPGRFSGRQFSNSRSEMNVSTLELGDSALYLCASSNGGFDSPLHFGNGTRLTVT.

The genes are TRBV5-6 and TRBJ2-6; D possibly corresponds to TRBD1 (6 bases). The V end lost 9 bases, the J end lost 0 bases, and 19 bases lay between the germline ends. This CDR3 is built from 17 residues. Germline V gene lookup returns CDR1 SGHDT and CDR2 YYEEEE. This CDR3 is CATTYGGHNSGANVLTF. CDR3 nucleotides: TGTGCCACGACTTATGGGGGCCACAACTCTGGGGCCAACGTCCTGACTTTC.

This rearrangement joins TRBV6-6 to TRBJ1-5; D is uncertain. The CDR3 has 14 residues. Trimming cost V 6 bases and J 2 bases, with 11 bases left between them. In germline, CDR1 is MNHNY, CDR2 SVGAGI (reference sequence). CDR3 sequence (DNA): TGTGCCAGCAGAACGGGCGGGGGCAATCAGCCCCAGCATTTT. Translated, it gives CASRTGGGNQPQHF.

The table lists this clone with a count of one. This chain joins TRBV1 and TRBJ2-7; the table calls TRBD2, which could not be checked here. TRBV1 is tagged as a pseudogene. The CDR3 is 13 residues long. CDR3: CTSVWASGYEQYF. The CDR3 coding sequence is TGCACCAGCGTCTGGGCTAGCGGCTACGAGCAGTACTTC.

The rearrangement joins TRBV28 to TRBJ1-6; no firm D call. The CDR3 consists of 13 residues. Germline-derived CDR1 and CDR2 are MDHEN and SYDVKM. Trimming took 5 bases from V and 14 from J, leaving 16 bases between them. The CDR3 sequence is CASSPTLSFTLHF. Here the CDR3 DNA reads TGTGCCAGCAGTCCCACCCTTTCCTTCACCCTCCACTTT.

The chain joins TRBV5-1 to TRBJ2-7; D is unclear. The germline V and J ends were trimmed by 4 bases and 1 base, with 9 bases remaining between them. Germline values: CDR1 SGHRS, CDR2 YFSETQ. This CDR3 has 13 residues. The CDR3 is CASSQDGSYEQYF. The CDR3 bases are TGCGCCAGCAGCCAGGACGGATCCTACGAGCAGTACTTC.